Below, 23 T cell receptor beta chains from the same sample are listed, as sequenced in a study of T cell repertoires in cytomegalovirus infection. TCRdb called the reads again in MiXCR, with one record for every CDR3 protein. Of 160,000 or so distinct CDR3 sequences listed, 17% are singletons. Material: CD8+ T cells from PBMCs. Receptor source: a human donor in good health (CMV status not recorded). Some clones in this sample may be carry-over from other donors' samples.

This clonotype was found a few times. The chain joins TRBV20-1 to TRBJ2-5, with D maybe TRBD2 (6 bases). CDR3 length equals 14 residues. Trimming removed 0 bases at V and 9 bases at J, with 17 bases between. Germline assignment: CDR1 DFQATT and CDR2 SNEGSKA (reference sequence). In DNA, the CDR3 is TGCAGTGCTAGAGATCTGGGGGGTACGGGGGCCCAGTACTTC. It translates to CSARDLGGTGAQYF.

A few counts support this clonotype. The chain couples TRBV28 to TRBJ2-3, with 11 bases aligning to TRBD2. The V segment lost 6 bases and the J segment 1 base; nucleotides outside the gene matches: 6. In germline, CDR1 is MDHEN, CDR2 SYDVKM. This CDR3 spans 16 amino acids. The CDR3 DNA reads as TGTGCCAGCAGACTCGGGACTAGCGGCCGCACAGATACGCAGTATTTT. Translated, it gives CASRLGTSGRTDTQYF.

The V and J genes are TRBV14 and TRBJ2-7; D unclear. The CDR3 spans 12 residues. Germline assignment: CDR1 SGHDN and CDR2 FVKESK. V lost 3 bases, J lost 4 bases, and 7 bases lay in between. The CDR3 protein is CASSQEIYEQYF. In DNA form, the CDR3 reads TGTGCCAGCAGCCAGGAGATTTACGAGCAGTACTTC.

Only a few counts were recorded for this clonotype. The chain has TRBV20-1 and TRBJ1-1; 9 bases agree with TRBD1. The CDR3 runs 14 residues. J lost 5 bases, V lost 6 bases, and 10 bases had no gene match. From germline, CDR1 is DFQATT and CDR2 SNEGSKA (reference sequence). Here the CDR3 reads CSADYRGRRTEAFF. For the CDR3, the DNA is TGCAGTGCGGATTACAGGGGGCGCCGGACTGAAGCTTTCTTT.

V usage is TRBV28 and J usage is TRBJ2-1, with 10 positions matching TRBD2. This CDR3 region has 15 residues. After removal of 4 bases from V and 6 bases from J, the junction contained 6 bases not matched to a gene. CDR1 and CDR2 from the germline V gene are MDHEN and SYDVKM. CDR3 loop: CASSSGTSEPNEQFF. The CDR3 coding sequence is TGTGCCAGCAGTTCAGGGACTAGCGAACCCAATGAGCAGTTCTTC.

The chain has TRBV7-8 and TRBJ2-7; D unclear. The germline V gene encodes CDR1 SGHVS and CDR2 FQNEAQ. The CDR3 is 16 amino acids. V was clipped by 0 bases and J by 7 bases, with 19 bases between them. The CDR3 nucleotides are TGTGCCAGCAGCTTAGCGTGGACCGAGCCAGGTAGGGAGCAGTACTTC. Translating gives CASSLAWTEPGREQYF.

This clonotype was recorded a few times. The chain employs TRBV27 and TRBJ2-1; D may be TRBD1 (5 bases). Trimming left V 2 bases short and J 4 bases short, with 12 bases between. The CDR3 totals 15 residues. The V gene's germline CDR1 is MNHEY and CDR2 SMNVEV (reference sequence). The CDR3 DNA sequence: TGTGCCAGCAGTTTACAGGGCGCCCTATACAATGAGCAGTTCTTC. Amino acids: CASSLQGALYNEQFF.

Ten or more counts support this clonotype. The chain employs TRBV7-9 and TRBJ2-5, with D uncertain. The length of the CDR3 is 13 residues. Germline V gene data show CDR1 as SEHNR and CDR2 as FQNEAQ (reference sequence). V shed 5 bases and J shed 5 bases, with 12 bases lying between them. The CDR3: CASSPGRRETQYF. The DNA for the CDR3 is TGTGCCAGCAGCCCGGGTCGTCGGGAGACCCAGTACTTC.

A few counts support this clonotype. The rearrangement links TRBV7-9 to TRBJ2-1; the D is unclear. This CDR3 has 11 residues. Deletions cut 8 bases from V and 6 bases from J, with 8 bases between. In germline, CDR1 is SEHNR, CDR2 FQNEAQ (reference sequence). CDR3 sequence: CASLFGNEQFF. In DNA, the CDR3 is TGTGCCAGCCTTTTTGGCAATGAGCAGTTCTTC.

The rearrangement joins TRBV19 to TRBJ2-1, with D unresolved. V dropped 0 bases and J dropped 7 bases, with 4 bases sitting between them. CDR3 length: 12 residues. In germline, CDR1 is LNHDA, CDR2 SQIVND (reference sequence). DNA of the CDR3: TGTGCCAGTAGTATAGACAGGAATGAGCAGTTCTTC. Translated: CASSIDRNEQFF.

This clonotype was seen many times. The rearrangement joins TRBV6-5 to TRBJ2-2, with 10 positions matching TRBD2. CDR3 length: 18 amino acids. Germline CDR1 MNHEY, CDR2 SVGAGI. Trimming removed 0 bases from V and 1 base from J; junction bases left unmatched: 5. For the CDR3, the DNA is TGTGCCAGCAGTTACTCGGCGGCTAGCGGGAGGAACACCGGGGAGCTGTTTTTT. It specifies CASSYSAASGRNTGELFF.

This clonotype was counted between two and nine times. The chain has TRBV7-2 and TRBJ2-7; 11 bases agree with TRBD1. J was trimmed by 4 bases and V by 8 bases; bases with no gene match: 4. The CDR3 runs 13 residues. Looked up from germline, CDR1 is SGHTA and CDR2 is FQGNSA. The CDR3 nucleotides are TGTGCCAGCTTCGGGACAGGGGGTTACGAGCAGTACTTC. Protein sequence: CASFGTGGYEQYF.

V and J are TRBV7-9 and TRBJ2-7; tentative D call: TRBD1 (6 bases). Germline-derived CDR1 and CDR2 are SEHNR and FQNEAQ (reference sequence). Trimming shortened V by 4 bases and J by 4 bases, and 14 bases separated the two germline ends. This CDR3 contains 14 residues. This chain's CDR3 is CASSSPQDSYEQYF. CDR3 bases: TGTGCCAGCAGCTCCCCGCAGGACAGTTACGAGCAGTACTTC.

V is TRBV20-1 and J is TRBJ2-7; D is ambiguous. CDR3 size: 15 residues. Trimming pared 6 bases from V and 2 bases from J, leaving 20 bases between. Per germline, CDR1 DFQATT and CDR2 SNEGSKA (reference sequence). In DNA form, the CDR3 reads TGCAGTGCCGTCTCAGGCGATTCCCTCCCCTACGAGCAGTACTTC. It codes for CSAVSGDSLPYEQYF.

The chain combines TRBV6-2 or TRBV6-3 with TRBJ2-1; D uncertain. Germline CDR1 and CDR2: MNHEY and SVGEGT. CDR3 length: 14 residues. The V end lost 0 bases, the J end lost 9 bases, and 12 bases lay between the germline ends. The CDR3 here is CASSYSIDVLEQFF. CDR3 DNA: TGTGCCAGCAGTTACTCGATTGATGTTCTTGAGCAGTTCTTC.

The chain combines TRBV25-1 with TRBJ2-1; D is unresolved. This CDR3 is 14 amino acids long. The V gene lost 3 bases and the J gene lost 12 bases, with 18 bases spanning the gap. Per germline, CDR1 MGHDK and CDR2 SYGVNS. CDR3 bases: TGTGCCAGCAGTGATCACAATCTACCCAAAGCGCAGTTCTTC. Its translation: CASSDHNLPKAQFF.

The CDR3 spells CASSPGVTARELFF. In nucleotides, the CDR3 is TGTGCCAGCAGCCCGGGGGTAACCGCCCGGGAGCTGTTTTTT. The V call is TRBV7-8, the J call TRBJ2-2, with D possibly matching TRBD2 (6 bases). Trimming took off 5 bases at V and 9 bases at J, with 16 bases between the two ends. There are 14 residues in the CDR3. CDR1 and CDR2 (germline): SGHVS, FQNEAQ.

This clonotype was observed a handful of times. The rearrangement joins TRBV6-2 or TRBV6-3 to TRBJ1-4; D call uncertain. Between the trimmed V and J ends, which lost 6 bases and 1 base, there was a span of 12 bases. This CDR3 has 15 amino acids. The germline gives CDR1 MNHEY, CDR2 SVGEGT. The CDR3 reads CASRERLGTNEKLFF. CDR3 nucleotide sequence: TGTGCCAGCAGGGAAAGACTCGGAACTAATGAAAAACTGTTTTTT.

J is TRBJ2-3 and V is TRBV6-1; D is ambiguous. V dropped 5 bases and J dropped 2 bases, with 11 bases sitting between them. This CDR3 has 14 residues. Germline loops: CDR1 MNHNS, CDR2 SASEGT. CDR3 nucleotides: TGTGCCAGCAGTTACAATGGATACACAGATACGCAGTATTTT. Protein product: CASSYNGYTDTQYF.

The J gene is TRBJ2-7, the V gene TRBV7-9, with a weak D call TRBD1 (6 bases). This CDR3 contains 19 residues. Between the trimmed V and J ends, which lost 3 bases and 2 bases, there was a span of 26 bases. Germline loops: CDR1 SEHNR, CDR2 FQNEAQ (reference sequence). CDR3: CASSFLLDPGTTRTYEQYF. The CDR3 DNA reads as TGTGCCAGCAGCTTCCTCTTGGACCCTGGGACAACTCGCACCTACGAGCAGTACTTC.

V is TRBV14 and J is TRBJ2-1; D not certain. The germline V gene has CDR1 SGHDN and CDR2 FVKESK. The length of the CDR3 is 11 residues. The V end lost 3 bases, the J end lost 6 bases, and 3 bases lay between the germline ends. The CDR3: CASSQFNEQFF. The CDR3 nucleotides are TGTGCCAGCAGCCAGTTCAATGAGCAGTTCTTC.

This clonotype was counted many times. The chain links TRBV7-2 to TRBJ2-5; weak D call: TRBD1 (5 bases). The CDR3 is 15 amino acids. Looked up from germline, CDR1 is SGHTA and CDR2 is FQGNSA. V lost 5 bases and J 4 bases, leaving 17 bases between the germline ends. CDR3 in amino acids: CASSPWGREGETQYF. The CDR3 DNA sequence: TGTGCCAGCAGCCCCTGGGGCAGGGAAGGAGAGACCCAGTACTTC. Full variable domain (rest looked up from reference TRBV7-2 and TRBJ2-5): GAGVSQSPSNKVTEKGKDVELRCDPISGHTALYWYRQSLGQGLEFLIYFQGNSAPDKSGLPSDRFSAERTGGSVSTLTIQRTQQEDSAVYLCASSPWGREGETQYFGPGTRLLVL.

This rearrangement joins TRBV4-3 to TRBJ2-4; D may be TRBD2 (6 bases). The germline V and J ends were trimmed by 0 bases and 3 bases, with 12 bases remaining between them. The germline gives CDR1 LGHNA, CDR2 YSLEER. CDR3 size: 16 residues. CDR3 DNA sequence: TGCGCCAGCAGCCAAGATCGAAAGGGACTCAAAAACATTCAGTACTTC. This sequence encodes CASSQDRKGLKNIQYF.